This is a list of T cell receptor beta chains from one sample in a study of T cell changes during pregnancy in multiple sclerosis. Profiled with immunoSEQ multiplex PCR; TCRdb holds only in-frame clones, not every one. This sample has around 30,000 clones; 70% to 90% occur once, and the top ten carry around 3.3%. Specimen: CD8+ T cells from peripheral blood mononuclear cells, collected in the third trimester of pregnancy. The receptor set was obtained from a female donor with multiple sclerosis, enrolled in a pregnancy study. CDR3s include the opening cysteine and the closing phenylalanine or tryptophan. The D gene is left open where the match is weak. The listing skips clone size in some rows; elsewhere it reads once, few, many or a size class.

TRBV7-6	-	-	TRBJ1-1	TGTGCCAGCAGCCCCGGGGGTTACACTGAAGCTTTCTTT	CASSPGGYTEAFF
TRBV2	few	-	TRBJ1-2	TGTGCCAGCAGTGAAGACGGTATGGCGCGGTTAAACTATGGCTACACCTTC	CASSEDGMARLNYGYTF
TRBV6-4	-	TRBD1	TRBJ2-1	TGTGCCAGCAGTCCCGGGACAGGGGGGACTGAGCAGTTCTTC	CASSPGTGGTEQFF
TRBV7-6	-	TRBD1	TRBJ2-2	TGTGCCAGCAGCACCGACAGGGGGGTTGGCGGGGAGCTGTTTTTT	CASSTDRGVGGELFF
TRBV29-1	-	TRBD1	TRBJ2-7	TGCAGCGTTGAAGAGAACAGGGGATACGAGCAGTACTTC	CSVEENRGYEQYF
TRBV4-3	-	-	TRBJ1-3	TGCGCCAGCAGCCAAGACACACTTAGGGGCTCTGGAAACACCATATATTTT	CASSQDTLRGSGNTIYF
TRBV4-3	-	-	TRBJ1-4	TGCGCCAGCAGCCCAACCCACTTAGATGGACCTCCTGAAGGAGGAAAACTGTTTTTT	CASSPTHLDGPPEGGKLFF
TRBV9	-	-	TRBJ1-1	TGTGCCAGCAGCCAATCCGGGGGGGGGCTGAACACTGAAGCTTTCTTT	CASSQSGGGLNTEAFF
TRBV7-2	-	-	TRBJ2-7	TGTGCCAGCAGCTTATCGGGAGGGGGCGGCTACGAGCAGTACTTC	CASSLSGGGGYEQYF
TRBV5-1	once	TRBD2	TRBJ2-5	TGCGCCAGCAGCTTGTTTGGAGCGGGGGGGCGGTACCAAGAGACCCAGTACTTC	CASSLFGAGGRYQETQYF
TRBV4-1	once	TRBD2	TRBJ2-5	TGCGCCAGCAGCCAAGGAGAGGGACTAGCGGGGGAAGAGACCCAGTACTTC	CASSQGEGLAGEETQYF
TRBV7-8	-	TRBD2	TRBJ2-2	TGTGCCAGCAGCGCTCCCGGGACTAGCGTTATTGTTTCCGGGGAGCTGTTTTTT	CASSAPGTSVIVSGELFF
TRBV6-5	-	-	TRBJ1-4	TGTGCCAGCTCCGCCGGGGAGGAACTTAATGAAAAACTGTTTTTT	CASSAGEELNEKLFF
TRBV7-8	-	TRBD2	TRBJ2-1	TGTGCCAGCAGCTTAGAGATGGGACTAGAAGGATTTGAGCAGTTCTTC	CASSLEMGLEGFEQFF
TRBV9	-	TRBD1	TRBJ2-7	TGTGCCAGCGGCCCCTGGGGCGACAGGGCGTACGAGCAGTACTTC	CASGPWGDRAYEQYF
TRBV5-6	-	-	TRBJ2-4	TGTGCCAGCACCAGCAGGTTAGCCAAAAACATTCAGTACTTC	CASTSRLAKNIQYF
TRBV6-5	few	-	TRBJ1-1	TGTGCCAGCAGTTACTCTAGTTTCAACACTGAAGCTTTCTTT	CASSYSSFNTEAFF
TRBV6-5	-	-	TRBJ2-7	TGTGCCAGCAGTTACTCGTTAGCGTACGAGCAGTACTTC	CASSYSLAYEQYF
TRBV5-1	-	-	TRBJ2-3	TGCGCCAGCAGCTTCTACTCCGGGGGGCCTAGCACAGATACGCAGTATTTT	CASSFYSGGPSTDTQYF
TRBV19	-	TRBD1	TRBJ1-1	TGTGCCAGTAGTACCAGGGGGCAGGAGGGCTTTGAAGCTTTCTTT	CASSTRGQEGFEAFF
TRBV9	-	TRBD1	TRBJ2-3	TGTGCCAGCAGCTTCAGGCGGACAGGGGGAAGTCGGGATACGCAGTATTTT	CASSFRRTGGSRDTQYF
TRBV13	-	-	TRBJ2-1	TGTGCCAGCAGCTTAGGGCCGCGGCCGGGGGATGAGCAGTTCTTC	CASSLGPRPGDEQFF
TRBV5-8	-	-	TRBJ1-1	TGTGCCAGCAGTTCCCGAGGGCGTGGTGAAGCTTTCTTT	CASSSRGRGEAFF
TRBV4-1	-	-	TRBJ1-4	TGCGCCAGCAGCCAAGAAGGAGGGGAGGGAGAAAAACTGTTTTTT	CASSQEGGEGEKLFF
TRBV6-6	-	TRBD1	TRBJ1-4	TGTGCCAGCAGCCTCCGGGACAGGGAGGACGAAAAACTGTTTTTT	CASSLRDREDEKLFF
TRBV7-3	-	-	TRBJ1-5	TGTGCCAGCCGCGGACATAGGCAGCCCCAGCATTTT	CASRGHRQPQHF
TRBV27	-	-	TRBJ2-7	TGTGCCAGCGGACCTTTTGAGTCGACACGGGATTACGAGCAGTACTTC	CASGPFESTRDYEQYF
TRBV27	-	TRBD1	TRBJ1-1	TGTGCCAGCAGTGGAGGACAGGGGGTCACTGAAGCTTTCTTT	CASSGGQGVTEAFF
TRBV27	-	TRBD2	TRBJ2-3	TGTGCCAGCAGTTTAAGTAGCGGGGGTAGCACAGATACGCAGTATTTT	CASSLSSGGSTDTQYF
TRBV11-2	once	TRBD1	TRBJ1-2	TGTGCCAGCAGCATGAACAGGGGTAGTACCTATGGCTACACCTTC	CASSMNRGSTYGYTF
TRBV6-5	-	TRBD1	TRBJ1-2	TGTGCCAGCAGTTACTCGCCGGACAGGGGGCGAGGCTACACCTTC	CASSYSPDRGRGYTF
TRBV27	-	-	TRBJ2-1	TGTGCCAGCAGTCAGGGGCCCCCCTCCTACAATGAGCAGTTCTTC	CASSQGPPSYNEQFF
TRBV15	-	-	TRBJ1-2	TGTGCCACCAGCAGAGATATCCCGGACATCGACTATGGCTACACCTTC	CATSRDIPDIDYGYTF
TRBV27	-	-	TRBJ1-1	TGTGCCAGCAGTCCTGGGACAAGGTTGAACACTGAAGCTTTCTTT	CASSPGTRLNTEAFF
TRBV4-1	-	TRBD1	TRBJ1-4	TGCGCCAGCAGCCCGGGACAGGGTGGTGAAAAACTGTTTTTT	CASSPGQGGEKLFF
TRBV7-3	-	TRBD1	TRBJ1-1	TGTGCCAGCAGCTTAGGACAGGGGGCCGCTGAAGCTTTCTTT	CASSLGQGAAEAFF
TRBV29-1	once	TRBD1	TRBJ2-1	TGCAGCGTTAACCGGGACAGGGGGGTCGATGAGCAGTTCTTC	CSVNRDRGVDEQFF
TRBV5-6	-	TRBD2	TRBJ2-3	TGTGCCAGCAGCTGGGGGACTAGCGGGGGCACAGATACGCAGTATTTT	CASSWGTSGGTDTQYF
TRBV7-6	-	TRBD1	TRBJ2-1	TGTGCCAGCAGCCTAAGGACAGGGGAGAGCTCCTACAATGAGCAGTTCTTC	CASSLRTGESSYNEQFF
TRBV10-2	many	-	TRBJ2-1	TGCGCCAGCAGTGAGAAGGAGTACTACAATGAGCAGTTCTTC	CASSEKEYYNEQFF
TRBV5-4	-	TRBD1	TRBJ1-2	TGTGCCAGCAGCTTGGCCTTAGGGGGCTCATATGGCTACACCTTC	CASSLALGGSYGYTF
TRBV19	-	TRBD1	TRBJ2-2	TGTGCCAGTAGTATTCGGGACAGCAGCACCGGGGAGCTGTTTTTT	CASSIRDSSTGELFF
TRBV7-9	-	-	TRBJ1-1	TGTGCCTCTAGACAGATGAACACTGAAGCTTTCTTT	CASRQMNTEAFF
TRBV27	once	TRBD1	TRBJ1-1	TGTGCCAGCAGCCCAACAGGGGGGTCGAACACTGAAGCTTTCTTT	CASSPTGGSNTEAFF
TRBV6-1	-	-	TRBJ1-2	TGTGCCAGCAGTAAAAGGGACTCCTATGGCTACACCTTC	CASSKRDSYGYTF
TRBV27	-	TRBD1	TRBJ1-2	TGTGCCAGCAGCACCGGGACAGGTGCCTTCTATGGCTACACCTTC	CASSTGTGAFYGYTF
TRBV9	-	TRBD2	TRBJ2-1	TGTGCCAGCAGCGCCCCACGGGGGGGCCCCCTCAATGAGCAGTTCTTC	CASSAPRGGPLNEQFF
TRBV5-1	once	TRBD2	TRBJ2-7	TGCGCCAGCAGCCCGGGTGGACTAGCGGGATACGAGCAGTACTTC	CASSPGGLAGYEQYF
TRBV9	few	TRBD1	TRBJ1-1	TGTGCCAGCAGCCTCGGGACAGTGAACACTGAAGCTTTCTTT	CASSLGTVNTEAFF
TRBV9	-	TRBD2	TRBJ2-3	TGTGCCAGCAGCGTAGCCGGGGGGGCAACAGATACGCAGTATTTT	CASSVAGGATDTQYF
TRBV6-1	once	-	TRBJ2-2	TGTGCCAGCAGGTGGACAGCCAACACCGGGGAGCTGTTTTTT	CASRWTANTGELFF
TRBV5-4	-	TRBD2	TRBJ2-2	TGTGCCAGCAGCTTGGAGTATAGCGGGGGCTTAGACGGGGAGCTGTTTTTT	CASSLEYSGGLDGELFF
TRBV6-6	-	TRBD2	TRBJ2-7	TGTGCCAGCAGGGGAGCTGACGGGGGGGCCTACGAGCAGTACTTC	CASRGADGGAYEQYF
TRBV4-1	-	TRBD2	TRBJ2-3	TGCGCCAGCAGCGACCCCCTAGCGGGGGGTACAGATACGCAGTATTTT	CASSDPLAGGTDTQYF